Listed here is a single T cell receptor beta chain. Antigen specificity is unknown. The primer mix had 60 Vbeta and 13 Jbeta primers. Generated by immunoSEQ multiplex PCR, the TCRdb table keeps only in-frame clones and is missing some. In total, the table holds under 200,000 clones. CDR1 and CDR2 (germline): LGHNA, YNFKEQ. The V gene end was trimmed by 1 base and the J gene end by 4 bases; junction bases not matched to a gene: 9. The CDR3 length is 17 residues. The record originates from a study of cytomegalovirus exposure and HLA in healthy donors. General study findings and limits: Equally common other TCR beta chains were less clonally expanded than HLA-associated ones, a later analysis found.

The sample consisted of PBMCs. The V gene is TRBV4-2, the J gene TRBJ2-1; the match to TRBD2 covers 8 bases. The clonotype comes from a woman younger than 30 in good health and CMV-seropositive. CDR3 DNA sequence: TGTGCCAGCAGCCAAGGACATTCGAGCGGGGGATACAATGAGCAGTTCTTC. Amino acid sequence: CASSQGHSSGGYNEQFF.